A single count supports the clone carrying this T cell receptor (beta chain). Its antigen is unknown. Germline V gene lookup returns CDR1 SGDLS and CDR2 YYNGEE. The CDR3 runs to 14 residues. Trimming took 3 bases from V and 7 from J, leaving 16 bases between them. The data were obtained in a study of cytomegalovirus exposure and HLA in healthy donors. The study, taken as a whole, reports: Per a later analysis, 15,000 to 20,000 TCR beta sequences showed association with HLA alleles at 0.05 false discovery rate. Most TCR sequences were rare, but some public TCRs occurred in many donors. The authors assumed roughly uniform sequencing depth across donors for presence/absence analyses. Later findings reportedly placed an Asian-associated ancestry cluster below the 666-donor mean for N-insertions.

The PCR used 60 Vbeta and 13 Jbeta primers. Repertoires were generated with immunoSEQ multiplex PCR, while TCRdb's copy carries only in-frame clones and drops some. This table holds approximately 190,000 clones, approximately 84% found once. The chain combines TRBV9 with TRBJ1-2, with TRBD1 as a possible D gene (6 bases). Sequenced input: PBMCs. The TCR was taken from a man aged 45-65 years in good health and CMV-seronegative. CDR3 in DNA: TGTGCCAGCAGCGCAAGTTCACAGGGAAGTGGCTACACCTTC. This translates into CASSASSQGSGYTF. The full variable domain, in which reference TRBV9 and TRBJ1-2 provide the parts outside the CDR3, is DSGVTQTPKHLITATGQRVTLRCSPRSGDLSVYWYQQSLDQGLQFLIQYYNGEERAKGNILERFSAQQFPDLHSELNLSSLELGDSALYFCASSASSQGSGYTFGSGTRLTVV.